Each of the 4 T cell receptor beta chains below was sequenced from the same sample in a study of blood T cell repertoires in COVID-19. Some clones are missing from TCRdb's copy, which holds only in-frame ones; the method was immunoSEQ multiplex PCR. The sample shows about 240,000 clones, under 85% of them seen only once. The specimen sequenced was peripheral blood. The receptor source for this set is a man aged 25-45 years who had recovered from COVID-19.

The chain employs TRBV7-6 and TRBJ2-1, with TRBD1 matching 10 bases. CDR3 length: 16 amino acids. V trimming: 5 bases; J trimming: 4 bases; junction bases outside the gene matches: 8. Germline loops: CDR1 SGHVS, CDR2 FNYEAQ. The CDR3 loop reads CASSPRPGQGYNEQFF. The CDR3 nucleotides read TGTGCCAGCAGCCCACGCCCGGGACAGGGGTACAATGAGCAGTTCTTC.

The V and J genes are TRBV18 and TRBJ1-6; unclear D gene. The CDR3 is 14 amino acids. The germline V gene has CDR1 KGHSH and CDR2 LQKENI. Deletions cut 3 bases from V and 7 bases from J, with 10 bases between. The CDR3, as DNA: TGTGCCAGCTCACCCCGAGCGGAAAATTCACCCCTCCACTTT. The encoded protein is CASSPRAENSPLHF.

The DNA of the CDR3 is TGTGCCAGCAGCCGCGGACCGGGGGGCGGGGAGCTGTTTTTT. This encodes CASSRGPGGGELFF. The V and J genes are TRBV3-1 (or the pseudogene TRBV3-2) and TRBJ2-2, with 7 bases aligning to TRBD2. The CDR3 is 14 residues long. V dropped 4 bases and J dropped 7; count of bases not matched to a gene: 6. The germline V gene has CDR1 LGHDT and CDR2 YNNKEL (reference sequence).

This clone has only one observation. The genes are TRBV7-8 and TRBJ1-5, with a tentative D call TRBD1 (5 bases). CDR3 length: 12 amino acids. Trimming left V 5 bases short and J 16 bases short, with 18 bases between. Per the germline V gene, CDR1 is SGHVS and CDR2 is FQNEAQ. CDR3 bases: TGTGCCAGCAGCATGGGGGAGGGTCCCAGACATTTT. This translates into CASSMGEGPRHF.